This TCR beta chain comes out of a study of cytomegalovirus exposure and HLA in healthy donors. Study conclusions and caveats: An analysis done earlier found most TCR beta V segments productive about 87% or about 30% of the time.

This CDR3 is built from 17 residues. Comment on this clone: Its antigen is undetermined.

Amplification used 60 Vbeta primers and 13 Jbeta primers. Only in-frame clones appear in the TCRdb table, and some are missing; sequencing was by immunoSEQ multiplex PCR. The table has about 120,000 clones, about three quarters seen once. The sequence came from a man aged 55 to 70 in good health and CMV-seropositive. Sequenced input: PBMCs. The chain links TRBV12-2 to TRBJ2-4; whether TRBD2, the table's D call, matches the DNA was not checked. TRBV12-2 is tagged as a pseudogene. CDR3 region: CASRFHQGGEAKNIQYF. The CDR3 DNA reads TGTGCAAGTCGCTTTCATCAGGGAGGGGAGGCCAAAAACATTCAGTACTTC.